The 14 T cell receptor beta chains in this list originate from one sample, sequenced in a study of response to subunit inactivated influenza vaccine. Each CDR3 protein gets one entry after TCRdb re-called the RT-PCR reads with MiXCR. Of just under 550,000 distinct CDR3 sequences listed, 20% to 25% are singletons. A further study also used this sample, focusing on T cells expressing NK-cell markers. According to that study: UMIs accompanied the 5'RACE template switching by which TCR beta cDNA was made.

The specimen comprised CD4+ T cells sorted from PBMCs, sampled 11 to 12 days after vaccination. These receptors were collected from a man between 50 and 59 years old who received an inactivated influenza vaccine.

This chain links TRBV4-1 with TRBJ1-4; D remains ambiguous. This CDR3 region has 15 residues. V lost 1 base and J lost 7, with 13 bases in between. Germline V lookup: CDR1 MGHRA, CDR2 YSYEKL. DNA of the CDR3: TGCGCCAGCAGCCAAGTGGGCGGCGGCGGTGAAAAACTGTTTTTT. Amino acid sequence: CASSQVGGGGEKLFF.

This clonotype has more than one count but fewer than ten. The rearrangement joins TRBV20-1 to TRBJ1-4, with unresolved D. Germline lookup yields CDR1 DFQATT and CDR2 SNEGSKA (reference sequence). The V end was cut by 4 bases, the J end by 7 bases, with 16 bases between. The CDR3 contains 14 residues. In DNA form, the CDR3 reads TGCAGTGCTATGTCGGGATTAGCTTTTGAAAAACTGTTTTTT. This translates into CSAMSGLAFEKLFF.

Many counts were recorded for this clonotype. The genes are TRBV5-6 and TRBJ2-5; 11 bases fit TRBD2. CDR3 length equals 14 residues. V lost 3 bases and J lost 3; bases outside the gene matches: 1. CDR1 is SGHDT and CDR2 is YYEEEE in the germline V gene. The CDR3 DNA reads TGTGCCAGCAGCTCGGGACTAGCGGAAGAGACCCAGTACTTC. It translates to CASSSGLAEETQYF.

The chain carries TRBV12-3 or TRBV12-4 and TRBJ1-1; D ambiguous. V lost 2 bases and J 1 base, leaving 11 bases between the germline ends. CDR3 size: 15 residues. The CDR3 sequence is CASSLPSVGNTEAFF. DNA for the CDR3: TGTGCCAGCAGTTTACCCTCGGTGGGGAACACTGAAGCTTTCTTT.

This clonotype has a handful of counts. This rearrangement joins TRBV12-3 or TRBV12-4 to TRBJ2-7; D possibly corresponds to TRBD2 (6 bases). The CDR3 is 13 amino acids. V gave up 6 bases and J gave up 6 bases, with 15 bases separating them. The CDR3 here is CASRPDMGGEQYF. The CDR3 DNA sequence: TGTGCCAGCAGGCCGGATATGGGGGGCGAGCAGTACTTC.

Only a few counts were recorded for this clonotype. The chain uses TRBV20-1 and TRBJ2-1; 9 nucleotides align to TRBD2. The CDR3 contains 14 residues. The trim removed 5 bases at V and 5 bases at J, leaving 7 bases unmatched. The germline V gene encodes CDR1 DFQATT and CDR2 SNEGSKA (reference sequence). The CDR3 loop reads CSAQAGGLDNEQFF. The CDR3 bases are TGCAGTGCTCAAGCGGGGGGCCTGGACAATGAGCAGTTCTTC.

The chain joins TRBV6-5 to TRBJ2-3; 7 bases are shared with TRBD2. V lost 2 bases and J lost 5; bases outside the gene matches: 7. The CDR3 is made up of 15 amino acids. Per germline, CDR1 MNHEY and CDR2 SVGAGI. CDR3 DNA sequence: TGTGCCAGCAGTTACAATGGGAGGGCGCAAGATACGCAGTATTTT. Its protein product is CASSYNGRAQDTQYF.

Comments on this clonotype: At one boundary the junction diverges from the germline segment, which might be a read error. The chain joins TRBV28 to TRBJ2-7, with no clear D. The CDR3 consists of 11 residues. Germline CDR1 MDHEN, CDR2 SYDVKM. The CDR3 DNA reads TGTGCCAGCAGTTCTCTCCCTACTCCGATTTTC. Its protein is CASSSLPTPIF. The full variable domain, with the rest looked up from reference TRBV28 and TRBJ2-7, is DVKVTQSSRYLVKRTGEKVFLECVQDMDHENMFWYRQDPGLGLRLIYFSYDVKMKEKGDIPEGYSVSREKKERFSLILESASTNQTSMYLCASSSLPTPIFGPGTRLTVT.

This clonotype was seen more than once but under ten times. The CDR3, as DNA: TGTGCCAGCTCCAGCTACCGGGACGCACCCTACAATGAGCAGTTCTTC. Translating it yields CASSSYRDAPYNEQFF. The V gene is TRBV7-9, the J gene TRBJ2-1; either TRBD1 or TRBD2 may fit D (5 bases each). V was pared by 8 bases and J by 2 bases, with 19 bases between. This CDR3 has 16 amino acids. CDR1 is SEHNR and CDR2 is FQNEAQ in the germline V gene (reference sequence).

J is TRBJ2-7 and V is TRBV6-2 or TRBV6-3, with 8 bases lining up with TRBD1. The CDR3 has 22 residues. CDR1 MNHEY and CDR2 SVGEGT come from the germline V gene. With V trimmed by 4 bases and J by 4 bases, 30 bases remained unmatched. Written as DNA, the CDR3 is TGTGCCAGCAGTTCCTCAGGGGGCGCCGCTCAAGCCCTTACCTTTCCGCGTTACGAGCAGTACTTC. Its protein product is CASSSSGGAAQALTFPRYEQYF.

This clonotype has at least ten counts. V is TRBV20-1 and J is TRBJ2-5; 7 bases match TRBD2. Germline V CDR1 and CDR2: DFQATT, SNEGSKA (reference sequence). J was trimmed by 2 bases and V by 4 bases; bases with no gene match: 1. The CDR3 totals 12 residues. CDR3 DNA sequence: TGCAGTGCTAAGCGGGGTCAAGAGACCCAGTACTTC. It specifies CSAKRGQETQYF.

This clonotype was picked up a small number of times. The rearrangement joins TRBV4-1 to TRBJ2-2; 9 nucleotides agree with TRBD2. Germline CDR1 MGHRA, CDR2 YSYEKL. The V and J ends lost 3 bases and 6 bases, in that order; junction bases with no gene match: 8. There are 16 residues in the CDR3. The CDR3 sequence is CASSHRLAGWAGELFF. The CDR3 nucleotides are TGCGCCAGCAGCCACAGGCTAGCGGGATGGGCCGGGGAGCTGTTTTTT.

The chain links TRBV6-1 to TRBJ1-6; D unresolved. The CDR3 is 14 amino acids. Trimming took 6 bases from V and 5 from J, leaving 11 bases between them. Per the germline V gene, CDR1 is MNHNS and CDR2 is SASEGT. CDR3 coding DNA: TGTGCCAGCAGCAAGGAAATGCATAATTCACCCCTCCACTTT. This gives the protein CASSKEMHNSPLHF.

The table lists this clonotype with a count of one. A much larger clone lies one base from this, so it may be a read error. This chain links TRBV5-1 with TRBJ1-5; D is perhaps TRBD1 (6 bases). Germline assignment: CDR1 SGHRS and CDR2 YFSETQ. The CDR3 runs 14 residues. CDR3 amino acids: CAGSQEGGNQPQHF. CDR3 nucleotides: TGCGCCGGCAGCCAGGAAGGGGGGAATCAGCCCCAGCATTTT.